The 30 T cell receptor beta chains below all came from one sample that was sequenced in a study of OX40 agonist ivuxolimab in advanced cancers. Only in-frame clones appear in the TCRdb table, and some are missing; sequencing was by immunoSEQ multiplex PCR. Of 35,000 to 55,000 clones listed, just under 95% are singletons. The starting material was CD4+ or CD8+ T cells sorted from blood, obtained in a trial of the OX40 agonist ivuxolimab. The receptors were gathered from an adult with an advanced solid tumor such as melanoma, head and neck, liver or kidney cancer.

A remark on this clone: Germline and junction disagree at one end, which may indicate a read error. This sequence joins TRBV7-6 and TRBJ1-2, with a possible D match to TRBD1 (5 bases). Germline-derived CDR1 and CDR2 are SGHVS and FNYEAQ. The CDR3 runs 15 residues. The CDR3 DNA reads TGTGCCAGCAGCTTAGAGATCCAGGGAGGGGATGGCTGCACCTTC. It translates to CASSLEIQGGDGCTF.

This clone was seen once. The rearrangement uses TRBV9 and TRBJ2-7; TRBD2 aligns across 8 bases. CDR1 SGDLS and CDR2 YYNGEE come from the germline V gene. Germline trimming cut 4 bases from V and 2 bases from J; bases unmatched to any gene: 8. This CDR3 spans 15 amino acids. This CDR3 is CASSFSGAETYEQYF. The CDR3, as DNA: TGTGCCAGCAGCTTTAGCGGGGCGGAAACCTACGAGCAGTACTTC.

This clone was observed a single time. This chain uses TRBV7-9 with TRBJ2-5; 8 nucleotides match TRBD1. Germline V gene lookup returns CDR1 SEHNR and CDR2 FQNEAQ (reference sequence). Unmatched junction bases numbered 10, after V lost 5 bases and J lost 2 bases. This CDR3 has 16 residues. The CDR3 DNA reads as TGTGCCAGCAGCCCCCCTGACAGGGGAGTACAAGAGACCCAGTACTTC. Translation: CASSPPDRGVQETQYF.

J is TRBJ2-1 and V is TRBV5-5, with TRBD1 matching 9 bases. Germline CDR1 and CDR2: SGHKS and YYEKEE (reference sequence). The J segment lost 6 bases and the V segment lost 5 bases, leaving 15 bases of the junction unmatched. This CDR3 contains 17 residues. CDR3 sequence reads: CASSTYSGGQGGNEQFF. The CDR3, as DNA: TGTGCCAGCAGTACCTATTCCGGGGGACAGGGAGGCAATGAGCAGTTCTTC.

This clone has a single count. This chain uses TRBV19 with TRBJ2-1; D is perhaps TRBD2 (7 bases). The germline V gene encodes CDR1 LNHDA and CDR2 SQIVND (reference sequence). Trimming removed 1 base at V and 3 bases at J, with 16 bases between. CDR3 length: 17 amino acids. DNA of the CDR3: TGTGCCAGTAGTATAGGCCCGGGGGGCAATAGCTACAATGAGCAGTTCTTC. The encoded protein is CASSIGPGGNSYNEQFF.

V and J are TRBV5-6 and TRBJ2-5, with TRBD2 identical over 9 bases. J lost 5 bases, V lost 0 bases, and 8 bases had no gene match. Germline V lookup: CDR1 SGHDT, CDR2 YYEEEE. This CDR3 is built from 16 residues. The CDR3 region has the DNA TGTGCCAGCAGCTTGGAGCGGGAGGCCCCTCTGGAGACCCAGTACTTC. Protein product: CASSLEREAPLETQYF.

This sequence joins TRBV19 and TRBJ2-7, with D possibly called TRBD1 or TRBD2 (7 bases each). V was cut by 1 base and J by 6 bases, with 16 bases left in between. The germline gives CDR1 LNHDA, CDR2 SQIVND (reference sequence). CDR3 length: 15 residues. CDR3 coding DNA: TGTGCCAGTAGTATAGTGCTAGCGGCAGGGGGCGAGCAGTACTTC. Its translation: CASSIVLAAGGEQYF.

This chain links TRBV13 with TRBJ1-1; TRBD1 matches at 7 bases. CDR1 and CDR2 (germline): PRHDT, FYEKMQ (reference sequence). The CDR3 has 13 residues. Losses at the gene ends were 2 bases for V and 5 bases for J; bases not matched to a gene: 2. CDR3 nucleotides: TGTGCCAGCAGCTTACGACAGGGAACTGAAGCTTTCTTT. The encoded protein is CASSLRQGTEAFF.

This chain connects TRBV28 to TRBJ1-4, with unresolved D. This CDR3 spans 12 amino acids. Germline V CDR1 and CDR2: MDHEN, SYDVKM. The V end lost 6 bases, the J end lost 11 bases, and 13 bases lay between the germline ends. The CDR3 region has the DNA TGTGCCAGCAGATTGGGCCTGGATAAACTGTTTTTT. Translating gives CASRLGLDKLFF.

The gene calls are TRBV7-9 and TRBJ2-5, with D hard to call. Germline V gene data show CDR1 as SEHNR and CDR2 as FQNEAQ (reference sequence). The CDR3 contains 12 residues. V was cut by 5 bases and J by 1 base, with 5 bases left in between. The CDR3 loop reads CASSPSQETQYF. CDR3 coding DNA: TGTGCCAGCAGCCCCTCCCAAGAGACCCAGTACTTC.

V gene TRBV9 combines with J gene TRBJ2-2; possibly TRBD1 or TRBD2 for D (5 bases each). This CDR3 spans 11 amino acids. The ends were cut back, 4 bases at V and 15 bases at J, with 13 bases in the middle. Per the germline V gene, CDR1 is SGDLS and CDR2 is YYNGEE. In DNA, the CDR3 is TGTGCCAGCAGCCAAGGGGACCTCTTGTTTTTT. This codes for CASSQGDLLFF.

This sequence joins TRBV28 and TRBJ2-5; 9 bases align to TRBD2. Losses at the gene ends were 1 base for V and 4 bases for J; bases not matched to a gene: 4. The CDR3 runs to 15 residues. Germline-derived CDR1 and CDR2 are MDHEN and SYDVKM. CDR3 region: CASSLYYSGGETQYF. DNA for the CDR3: TGTGCCAGCAGTTTATACTATAGCGGGGGAGAGACCCAGTACTTC.

The chain combines TRBV28 with TRBJ1-1; D is undetermined. The CDR3 loop spans 11 amino acids. CDR1 and CDR2 from the germline V gene are MDHEN and SYDVKM. The V gene lost 4 bases and the J gene lost 5 bases, with 5 bases spanning the gap. CDR3 DNA sequence: TGTGCCAGCAGTTCCCGGACTGAAGCTTTCTTT. Its translation is CASSSRTEAFF.

Here the CDR3 DNA reads TGTGCCAGCAGCCAATCTACCCAGGGGTACGAGCAGTACTTC. This codes for CASSQSTQGYEQYF. The V and J genes are TRBV14 and TRBJ2-7; the D gene is possibly TRBD1 (6 bases). V was shortened by 2 bases and J by 4 bases, with 12 bases between the two germline ends. Germline CDR1 and CDR2: SGHDN and FVKESK. This CDR3 region has 14 residues.

The V and J genes are TRBV7-9 and TRBJ2-7, with no clear D. The CDR3 is 15 amino acids. Between the trimmed V and J ends, which lost 0 bases and 0 bases, there was a span of 9 bases. CDR1 and CDR2 (germline): SEHNR, FQNEAQ (reference sequence). The CDR3 protein is CASSLAELPSYEQYF. CDR3 nucleotide sequence: TGTGCCAGCAGCTTAGCCGAGTTGCCCTCCTACGAGCAGTACTTC.

The chain is built from TRBV4-3 and TRBJ2-7; D is ambiguous. With 0 bases removed from V and 7 bases from J, the gap between germline ends came to 16 bases. The CDR3 is made up of 15 amino acids. Looked up from germline, CDR1 is LGHNA and CDR2 is YSLEER. In DNA form, the CDR3 reads TGCGCCAGCAGCCAAGATCGGAGTACTGATGGGGAGCAGTACTTC. Protein sequence: CASSQDRSTDGEQYF.

The CDR3 protein is CASSGGGSSTDTQYF. CDR3 sequence (DNA): TGTGCCAGCAGCGGGGGCGGCTCTAGCACAGATACGCAGTATTTT. This sequence joins TRBV11-3 and TRBJ2-3; tentatively, D is TRBD1 (6 bases). Germline CDR1 SGHNT, CDR2 YENEEA. The V gene lost 5 bases and the J gene lost 0 bases, with 12 bases spanning the gap. The CDR3 consists of 15 residues.

The chain links TRBV27 to TRBJ2-1; a weak D match, TRBD2 (5 bases). V lost 3 bases, J lost 1 base, and 13 bases lay in between. Germline V gene lookup returns CDR1 MNHEY and CDR2 SMNVEV (reference sequence). The CDR3 has 16 residues. CDR3 sequence (DNA): TGTGCCAGCAGTTTCGGAGCGGACTTATCCTACAATGAGCAGTTCTTC. Protein: CASSFGADLSYNEQFF.

This chain uses TRBV2 with TRBJ2-7; maybe TRBD2 (6 bases). The germline V gene has CDR1 SNHLY and CDR2 FYNNEI. With 5 bases removed from V and 7 bases from J, the gap between germline ends came to 21 bases. The CDR3 contains 15 residues. The CDR3 DNA is TGTGCCAGCAGTAGCTTAGTTAGTCGAGGGAGGGAGCAGTACTTC. This sequence encodes CASSSLVSRGREQYF.

The V gene is TRBV2, the J gene TRBJ2-7; D may be TRBD1 or TRBD2 (6 bases each). The CDR3 sequence is 12 residues long. V shed 8 bases and J shed 5 bases, with 13 bases lying between them. Germline V lookup: CDR1 SNHLY, CDR2 FYNNEI. In nucleotides, the CDR3 is TGTGCCAGCGGGATGGGGGGCCACGAGCAGTACTTC. Amino acids: CASGMGGHEQYF.

The sample holds one count of this clone. The chain links TRBV28 to TRBJ2-1; D may match TRBD1 or TRBD2 (5 bases each). This CDR3 spans 13 amino acids. Germline lookup yields CDR1 MDHEN and CDR2 SYDVKM. Deletions cut 2 bases from V and 15 bases from J, with 17 bases between. The CDR3, as DNA: TGTGCCAGCAGTTTAGGGGGACGGAGTACCTGGTTCTTC. Residues: CASSLGGRSTWFF. The complete variable domain, with remaining parts taken from reference TRBV28 and TRBJ2-1, reads DVKVTQSSRYLVKRTGEKVFLECVQDMDHENMFWYRQDPGLGLRLIYFSYDVKMKEKGDIPEGYSVSREKKERFSLILESASTNQTSMYLCASSLGGRSTWFFGPGTRLTVL.

The chain uses TRBV30 and TRBJ1-2; D unresolved. Trimming took 5 bases from V and 4 from J, leaving 17 bases between them. CDR1 and CDR2 from the germline V gene are GTSNPN and SVGIG (reference sequence). The CDR3 extends over 14 amino acids. The CDR3 sequence is CAWGETPAGYGYTF. CDR3 bases: TGTGCCTGGGGTGAGACTCCGGCGGGCTATGGCTACACCTTC.

The gene calls are TRBV27 and TRBJ1-6; 9 bases are shared with TRBD1. Germline CDR1 reads MNHEY; CDR2 reads SMNVEV (reference sequence). The V gene end was trimmed by 7 bases and the J gene end by 10 bases; junction bases not matched to a gene: 5. CDR3 length equals 13 residues. CDR3 DNA sequence: TGTGCCAGCAAGACAGGGGGAGTCTCACCCCTCCACTTT. It codes for CASKTGGVSPLHF.

This chain joins TRBV9 and TRBJ1-4, with TRBD1 as a possible D gene (6 bases). CDR1 SGDLS and CDR2 YYNGEE come from the germline V gene. The germline V and J ends were trimmed by 0 bases and 4 bases, with 10 bases remaining between them. The length of the CDR3 is 15 residues. The DNA of the CDR3 is TGTGCCAGCAGCGTAGGAGGGGGTCTTAATGAAAAACTGTTTTTT. Translating it yields CASSVGGGLNEKLFF. The entire variable domain, with the rest obtained from reference TRBV9 and TRBJ1-4, is as follows: DSGVTQTPKHLITATGQRVTLRCSPRSGDLSVYWYQQSLDQGLQFLIQYYNGEERAKGNILERFSAQQFPDLHSELNLSSLELGDSALYFCASSVGGGLNEKLFFGSGTQLSVL.

The chain combines TRBV5-4 with TRBJ1-1; TRBD1 agrees at 10 bases. CDR1 SGHNT and CDR2 YYREEE come from the germline V gene (reference sequence). There are 20 residues in the CDR3. V gave up 5 bases and J gave up 1 base; unmatched junction bases: 20. This chain's CDR3 is CASSLLIVPGTGVGNTEAFF. The CDR3 DNA follows: TGTGCCAGCAGTCTCCTCATCGTACCCGGGACAGGGGTCGGGAACACTGAAGCTTTCTTT.

This clone was seen just once. V gene TRBV9 combines with J gene TRBJ2-7, with unresolved D. The CDR3 contains 15 residues. V was shortened by 0 bases and J by 2 bases, with 12 bases between the two germline ends. Per germline, CDR1 SGDLS and CDR2 YYNGEE. This CDR3 reads CASSVGALTTYEQYF. The CDR3, as DNA: TGTGCCAGCAGCGTAGGGGCGCTAACTACCTACGAGCAGTACTTC. The entire variable domain, with the rest obtained from reference TRBV9 and TRBJ2-7, is as follows: DSGVTQTPKHLITATGQRVTLRCSPRSGDLSVYWYQQSLDQGLQFLIQYYNGEERAKGNILERFSAQQFPDLHSELNLSSLELGDSALYFCASSVGALTTYEQYFGPGTRLTVT.

V usage is TRBV28 and J usage is TRBJ2-1; TRBD2 is a possible D gene (6 bases). Germline CDR1 reads MDHEN; CDR2 reads SYDVKM. The CDR3 is 17 amino acids. Trimming removed 1 base from V and 7 bases from J, with 20 bases in between. CDR3 nucleotide sequence: TGTGCCAGCAGTTTATTGAGTGTTACGGAGGGACTGAATGAGCAGTTCTTC. Its protein is CASSLLSVTEGLNEQFF.

V and J are TRBV7-6 and TRBJ2-7; D is unresolved. Trimming removed 5 bases at V and 3 bases at J, with 8 bases between. The CDR3 runs 12 residues. From germline, CDR1 is SGHVS and CDR2 FNYEAQ. The CDR3 DNA sequence: TGTGCCAGCAGCCGAACGGGCTACGAGCAGTACTTC. It yields the protein CASSRTGYEQYF.

The V gene is TRBV7-2, the J gene TRBJ2-7; maybe TRBD1 (6 bases). CDR1 SGHTA and CDR2 FQGNSA come from the germline V gene. This CDR3 has 14 residues. Trimming left V 4 bases short and J 4 bases short, with 14 bases between. CDR3 sequence reads: CASSWGHSLYEQYF. For the CDR3, the DNA is TGTGCCAGCAGCTGGGGACATTCTTTATACGAGCAGTACTTC. Looking up the rest from reference TRBV7-2 and TRBJ2-7 gives the full variable domain: GAGVSQSPSNKVTEKGKDVELRCDPISGHTALYWYRQSLGQGLEFLIYFQGNSAPDKSGLPSDRFSAERTGGSVSTLTIQRTQQEDSAVYLCASSWGHSLYEQYFGPGTRLTVT.

A word on this clone: Other DNA sequences from this sample encode an identical CDR3 as well. This chain connects TRBV9 to TRBJ1-2; possibly TRBD1 for D (5 bases). The CDR3 covers 14 residues. Deletions cut 4 bases from V and 5 bases from J, with 15 bases between. Germline CDR1 SGDLS, CDR2 YYNGEE. The CDR3 coding sequence is TGTGCCAGCAGCCGGAGGGGCCTGGGATATGGCTACACCTTC. This sequence encodes CASSRRGLGYGYTF.